Below, 6 T cell receptor beta chains from the same sample are listed, as sequenced in a study of shared clonotypes between healthy human individuals. The method was immunoSEQ multiplex PCR; TCRdb's version includes in-frame clones alone and lacks a portion of them. In the table there are around 510,000 clones, around three quarters of which are singletons. Sequenced sample: PBMCs. These TCRs come from a woman aged 40 to 50 in good health. Some clones in this sample may be carry-over from other donors' samples.

This clone has a handful of counts. The chain has TRBV4-1 and TRBJ2-5, with 7 positions matching TRBD1. Germline V gene lookup returns CDR1 MGHRA and CDR2 YSYEKL. The CDR3 length is 13 residues. Losses at the gene ends were 4 bases for V and 5 bases for J; bases not matched to a gene: 4. The CDR3 nucleotides read TGCGCCAGCAGCCGAGGGGGCCTGGAGACCCAGTACTTC. It is translated as CASSRGGLETQYF.

The chain joins TRBV19 to TRBJ2-1; TRBD2 matches 9 bases. CDR1 is LNHDA, CDR2 SQIVND, per germline (reference sequence). V was pared by 1 base and J by 9 bases, with 10 bases of the junction left unmatched. CDR3 size: 16 residues. The CDR3 region has the DNA TGTGCCAGTAGTATAGTCGCGGGAGGGCCGGCGAGTGAGCAGTTCTTC. It is translated as CASSIVAGGPASEQFF.

The rearrangement joins TRBV29-1 to TRBJ1-5; no reliable D call. Per germline, CDR1 SQVTM and CDR2 ANQGSEA. V lost 4 bases and J 3 bases, leaving 7 bases between the germline ends. The CDR3 length is 12 residues. The CDR3 region has the DNA TGCAGCGTTGGAGACACCAATCAGCCCCAGCATTTT. Protein product: CSVGDTNQPQHF.

The chain couples TRBV6-1 to TRBJ2-1, with D perhaps assigned TRBD1 or TRBD2 (5 bases each). Trimming left V 0 bases short and J 3 bases short, with 21 bases between. The CDR3 sequence is 19 residues long. Per germline, CDR1 MNHNS and CDR2 SASEGT. The CDR3 sequence: CASSEASGTDFQLYNEQFF. The CDR3 DNA reads TGTGCCAGCAGTGAAGCTTCCGGGACCGATTTCCAGCTCTACAATGAGCAGTTCTTC.

This clone turned up a few times. The genes are TRBV18 and TRBJ1-4; D is possibly TRBD1 (5 bases). Germline V CDR1 and CDR2: KGHSH, LQKENI. Trimming removed 3 bases from V and 5 bases from J, with 10 bases in between. The CDR3 consists of 14 residues. The CDR3 region has the DNA TGTGCCAGCTCACCGTCAGGGTTGAATGAAAAACTGTTTTTT. Translation: CASSPSGLNEKLFF.

This sequence joins TRBV19 and TRBJ2-7; D unclear. The length of the CDR3 is 13 residues. Germline V gene sequence: CDR1 LNHDA, CDR2 SQIVND (reference sequence). Trimming left V 3 bases short and J 3 bases short, with 9 bases between. CDR3 sequence reads: CASSIGQHYEQYF. Here the CDR3 DNA reads TGTGCCAGTAGTATTGGGCAACACTACGAGCAGTACTTC.